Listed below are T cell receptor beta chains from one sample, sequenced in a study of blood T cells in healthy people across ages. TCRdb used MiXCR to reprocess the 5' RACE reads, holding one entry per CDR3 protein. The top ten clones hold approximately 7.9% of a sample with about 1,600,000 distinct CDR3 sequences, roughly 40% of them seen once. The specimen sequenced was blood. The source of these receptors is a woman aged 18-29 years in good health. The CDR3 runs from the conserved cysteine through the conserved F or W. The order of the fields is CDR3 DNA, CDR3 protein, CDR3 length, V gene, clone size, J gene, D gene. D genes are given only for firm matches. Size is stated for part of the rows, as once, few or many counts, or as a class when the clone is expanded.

TGCAGCGTTGAGGGGCCTGCCGTAGGCACTGAAGCTTTCTTT,CSVEGPAVGTEAFF,14,TRBV29-1,once,TRBJ1-1,-
TGCAGTGCTAGAGAGGCTAGCGGGGGGGCCATAGATACGCAGTATTTT,CSAREASGGAIDTQYF,16,TRBV20-1,-,TRBJ2-3,TRBD2
TGTGCCAGCAGCCGAGATAAATACGAGCAGTACTTC,CASSRDKYEQYF,12,TRBV7-8,few,TRBJ2-7,-
TGTGCCAGCAGCCCCGGGACGGTAACCTACAATGAGCAGTTCTTC,CASSPGTVTYNEQFF,15,TRBV7-7,-,TRBJ2-1,-
TGTGCCACCAGCAGAAGGCGGGAGGGCCGAGAGACCCAGTACTTC,CATSRRREGRETQYF,15,TRBV15,-,TRBJ2-5,TRBD2
TGTGCCAGCAGCTCCGGACAGATGGAGCAGTACTTC,CASSSGQMEQYF,12,TRBV7-9,-,TRBJ2-7,-
TGTGCCAGCAGCTTAGCCGGACAGGGCGGGAGCTATGGCTACACCTTC,CASSLAGQGGSYGYTF,16,TRBV7-8,-,TRBJ1-2,TRBD1
TGCAGCGTTGATTCAGGTCAAGAGACCCAGTACTTC,CSVDSGQETQYF,12,TRBV29-1,few,TRBJ2-5,-
TGTGCCAGCAGTGAAACAGAAAGCTTCTATGGCTACACCTTC,CASSETESFYGYTF,14,TRBV25-1,few,TRBJ1-2,-
TGTGCCAGCAGTGACTTCGGGAGCACAGATACGCAGTATTTT,CASSDFGSTDTQYF,14,TRBV6-6,-,TRBJ2-3,-
TGCGCCAGCAGCTCGGGACTAGGCACCTACGAGCAGTACTTC,CASSSGLGTYEQYF,14,TRBV5-1,-,TRBJ2-7,TRBD2
TGTGCCAGCACCCCTGGAGGGGGTGAAGCTTTCTTT,CASTPGGGEAFF,12,TRBV12-3/TRBV12-4,-,TRBJ1-1,-
TGTGCCAGCAGCTTAAGTCCGAAAGTGAACACTGAAGCTTTCTTT,CASSLSPKVNTEAFF,15,TRBV7-2,once,TRBJ1-1,-
TGTGCCAGCAGTCTAAGCTTCCCCGGGCAGGCTCGGGGCTACACCTTC,CASSLSFPGQARGYTF,16,TRBV28,once,TRBJ1-2,-
TGCAGCGTTGGCTCTGGACTCACCGAGCAGTTCTTC,CSVGSGLTEQFF,12,TRBV29-1,-,TRBJ2-1,-
TGCGCCAGCAGCTTGGGGGACCAGATGGCAGATACGCAGTATTTT,CASSLGDQMADTQYF,15,TRBV5-1,few,TRBJ2-3,-
TGTGCCAGCAGCAGTAACAGGGGTAGTCAGCCCCAGCATTTT,CASSSNRGSQPQHF,14,TRBV12-3/TRBV12-4,-,TRBJ1-5,TRBD1
TGTGCCAGCAGCCCGAGGGACAGCAGGGTCGGGCAGTACTTC,CASSPRDSRVGQYF,14,TRBV7-8,few,TRBJ2-7,TRBD1
TGTGCCAGCCAGAGTATTATTGGACAGCGTAATGAAAAACTGTTTTTT,CASQSIIGQRNEKLFF,16,TRBV2,-,TRBJ1-4,-
TGCAGTGCCGAGACTAGCGGGAGGGCCGGTGAGCAGTTCTTC,CSAETSGRAGEQFF,14,TRBV20-1,few,TRBJ2-1,TRBD2
TGTGCCAGCAGCCAGAGGGGGACAGGGGGTAGTAATTCACCCCTCCACTTT,CASSQRGTGGSNSPLHF,17,TRBV3-1,-,TRBJ1-6,TRBD1
TGTGCCAGCAGTTTATTCTCAGACTCTGGAAACACCATATATTTT,CASSLFSDSGNTIYF,15,TRBV28,once,TRBJ1-3,-
TGTGCCAGCACCCGCCGGGAAAGCACAGATACGCAGTATTTT,CASTRRESTDTQYF,14,TRBV11-2,few,TRBJ2-3,-
TGCAGTGCTAGATCCCGGACAGGGGCCTACGAGCAGTACTTC,CSARSRTGAYEQYF,14,TRBV20-1,few,TRBJ2-7,TRBD1
TGTGCCAGCAGTCTCAGGGTGATAGGCAATCAGCCCCAGCATTTT,CASSLRVIGNQPQHF,15,TRBV12-3/TRBV12-4,few,TRBJ1-5,-
TGCAGTGCTAGACAGACTAACTCCTACGAGCAGTACTTC,CSARQTNSYEQYF,13,TRBV20-1,few,TRBJ2-7,-
TGCAGTGCTAGAGATCCGCGGGTCCAGGTGGGTGAGCAGTTCTTC,CSARDPRVQVGEQFF,15,TRBV20-1,-,TRBJ2-1,-
TGCAGTGCTGATAAGACAGGGGGGTACCAAGAGACCCAGTACTTC,CSADKTGGYQETQYF,15,TRBV20-1,few,TRBJ2-5,TRBD1
TGTGCCATCAAGGCAGAATACGAGCAGTACTTC,CAIKAEYEQYF,11,TRBV10-3,few,TRBJ2-7,-
TGCAGTGCTAGTGACGGACAGGACCGATTCTACGAGCAGTACTTC,CSASDGQDRFYEQYF,15,TRBV20-1,-,TRBJ2-7,TRBD1
TGTGCCAGCAGTTACTACCCCGCACAGAGGGCCTACGAGCAGTACTTC,CASSYYPAQRAYEQYF,16,TRBV6-5,few,TRBJ2-7,-
TGTGCCAGCAGTTACTCCGCACAGGGCCTTAATTATGGCTACACCTTC,CASSYSAQGLNYGYTF,16,TRBV6-5,-,TRBJ1-2,-
TGTGCCAGCAAGGGACAGAACTATGGCTACACCTTC,CASKGQNYGYTF,12,TRBV7-9,-,TRBJ1-2,TRBD1
TGCGCCAGCAGCCAAGGACAGTGGGTGGACAATCAGCCCCAGCATTTT,CASSQGQWVDNQPQHF,16,TRBV4-1,once,TRBJ1-5,-
TGTGCCAGCAGCGTAGGTGCAGGGTCCTATGGCTACACCTTC,CASSVGAGSYGYTF,14,TRBV9,-,TRBJ1-2,-
TGCAGTGCTGGGACGTCCGGGACAGCGATCCAAGAGACCCAGTACTTC,CSAGTSGTAIQETQYF,16,TRBV20-1,-,TRBJ2-5,TRBD1
TGTGCCAGCAGCGCACTAGCGGGAGACACAGATACGCAGTATTTT,CASSALAGDTDTQYF,15,TRBV9,many,TRBJ2-3,TRBD2
TGTGCCAGCAGTATACAGGGGCACTCCTACGAGCAGTACTTC,CASSIQGHSYEQYF,14,TRBV6-5,-,TRBJ2-7,TRBD1
TGTGCCACCAGCAGACCTCAGGTCACAGATACGCAGTATTTT,CATSRPQVTDTQYF,14,TRBV15,-,TRBJ2-3,-
TGCGCCAGCAGCCAACGACAGGGGATGAGGCAAGAGACCCAGTACTTC,CASSQRQGMRQETQYF,16,TRBV4-1,-,TRBJ2-5,TRBD1
TGTGCCAGTCAACAATCAGCTGAAGCTTTCTTT,CASQQSAEAFF,11,TRBV2,once,TRBJ1-1,-
TGTGCCATCAGTGTGAAACGGGCCCCTCGTGAAGCTTTCTTT,CAISVKRAPREAFF,14,TRBV10-3,few,TRBJ1-1,-
TGTGCCAGCTCACCACGCTTCGGAAACACTGAAGCTTTCTTT,CASSPRFGNTEAFF,14,TRBV18,-,TRBJ1-1,-
TGCGCCAGCAGCCTCAGTGAAAGTGGGACAGGGTACTACGAGCAGTACTTC,CASSLSESGTGYYEQYF,17,TRBV4-1,-,TRBJ2-7,TRBD1
TGTGCCAGCAGTCTTCGGACAGGGGCAGTGGAGACCCAGTACTTC,CASSLRTGAVETQYF,15,TRBV27,-,TRBJ2-5,TRBD1
TGTGCCGGCCGGGACAGTAAGAATGAGCAGTTCTTC,CAGRDSKNEQFF,12,TRBV6-6,few,TRBJ2-1,TRBD1
TGCAGCGCGGGGGGGTTCTCCTACGAGCAGTACTTC,CSAGGFSYEQYF,12,TRBV29-1,few,TRBJ2-7,TRBD2